One sample yielded the 25 T cell receptor beta chains listed below, sequenced in a study of CD8+CD57+ T cells in acquired aplastic anemia. Genomic DNA, serving as template, underwent TCR beta VDJ and CDR3 profiling. Each CDR3 protein is one row after TCRdb ran MiXCR on the reads. The table records 150,000 to 200,000 distinct CDR3 sequences, about three fifths of them present only once. Sequencing input: sorted CD4+, CD8+, or CD8+CD57+ T cells (not recorded which) from PBMCs. These receptor sequences come from a human donor with severe aplastic anemia or a healthy control (not recorded which).

The V and J genes are TRBV7-9 and TRBJ1-6, with unresolved D. The CDR3 sequence is 14 residues long. The V end lost 4 bases, the J end lost 15 bases, and 19 bases lay between the germline ends. Germline V lookup: CDR1 SEHNR, CDR2 FQNEAQ (reference sequence). The CDR3 region is CASSSPGLGKHLHF. CDR3 bases: TGTGCCAGCAGCTCGCCAGGACTAGGAAAACACCTCCACTTT.

This clonotype was seen once. The chain has TRBV7-9 and TRBJ2-5; the D is unclear. Deletions cut 0 bases from V and 5 bases from J, with 10 bases between. The CDR3 spans 14 residues. CDR1 and CDR2 from the germline V gene are SEHNR and FQNEAQ (reference sequence). This chain's CDR3 is CASSLAVGWETQYF. In DNA, the CDR3 is TGTGCCAGCAGCTTAGCTGTAGGGTGGGAGACCCAGTACTTC.

This sequence joins TRBV11-3 and TRBJ2-3; weak D call: TRBD2 (6 bases). Germline CDR1 is SGHNT and CDR2 is YENEEA. The CDR3 is 15 residues long. Trimming took 3 bases from V and 6 from J, leaving 16 bases between them. The chain's CDR3 is CASSFPTRATDTQYF. In DNA, the CDR3 is TGTGCCAGCAGCTTCCCGACTAGAGCCACGGATACGCAGTATTTT.

This clonotype has just a few counts. The rearrangement links TRBV7-6 to TRBJ2-7; D is undetermined. Per germline, CDR1 SGHVS and CDR2 FNYEAQ. The CDR3 is 11 amino acids. V was cut by 2 bases and J by 5 bases, with 4 bases left in between. The CDR3 here is CASSLLDEQYF. The DNA for the CDR3 is TGTGCCAGCAGCTTATTGGACGAGCAGTACTTC.

This chain joins TRBV7-8 and TRBJ1-1, with D unresolved. V lost 6 bases to trimming and J lost 7 bases, with 15 bases between them. The CDR3 consists of 13 residues. CDR1 is SGHVS and CDR2 is FQNEAQ in the germline V gene. Here the CDR3 reads CASSPPVDHEAFF. The CDR3 DNA reads as TGTGCCAGCAGTCCCCCGGTGGACCATGAAGCTTTCTTT.

This clonotype has just a few counts. Sequence at one end of the junction differs from germline and may be a read error. The genes are TRBV4-3 and TRBJ2-7, with TRBD1 identical over 10 bases. The CDR3 is 20 amino acids. Germline V CDR1 and CDR2: LGHNA, YSLEER. The CDR3 nucleotides are TGCGCCAGCGGCCAAGTATTAGCGGGACAGGGGTTTGGAAGGACCTACGAGCAGTACTTC. Translation gives CASGQVLAGQGFGRTYEQYF.

This clonotype was found many times. This chain links TRBV11-2 with TRBJ2-3; 7 positions match TRBD2. The CDR3 is made up of 15 amino acids. Losses at the gene ends were 1 base for V and 3 bases for J; bases not matched to a gene: 4. The germline CDR1 and CDR2 sequences are SGHAT and FQNNGV. The CDR3 coding sequence is TGTGCCAGCAGCTTAGTCGGGGGGATTACAGATACGCAGTATTTT. Translated: CASSLVGGITDTQYF.

This clonotype was detected only once. This chain links TRBV15 with TRBJ2-5; D is perhaps TRBD2 (6 bases). The CDR3 is 15 amino acids. The germline V and J ends were trimmed by 0 bases and 5 bases, with 13 bases remaining between them. Germline assignment: CDR1 LNHNV and CDR2 YYDKDF (reference sequence). The CDR3 bases are TGTGCCACCAGCAGAGATCTGGAGGGGCCGGAGACCCAGTACTTC. Translating gives CATSRDLEGPETQYF.

V is TRBV20-1 and J is TRBJ2-1, with 11 bases aligning to TRBD2. Germline CDR1 is DFQATT and CDR2 is SNEGSKA (reference sequence). V trimming: 6 bases; J trimming: 1 base; junction bases outside the gene matches: 5. The CDR3 has 15 residues. CDR3 residues: CSALAGGPSYNEQFF. The CDR3 DNA reads TGCAGTGCGCTAGCGGGAGGCCCGTCCTACAATGAGCAGTTCTTC.

This clonotype was detected ten times or more. This chain connects TRBV4-2 to TRBJ2-1, with 8 bases aligning to TRBD2. Germline loops: CDR1 LGHNA, CDR2 YNFKEQ. V lost 3 bases to trimming and J lost 15 bases; unmatched junction nucleotides: 22. The CDR3 loop spans 17 amino acids. CDR3 bases: TGTGCCAGCAGCCATCCCTTGGATTCGGCTCGTCCGGGAGGGGCGTTCTTC. Residues: CASSHPLDSARPGGAFF.

This clonotype showed up many times. The chain links TRBV9 to TRBJ2-1; D is perhaps TRBD2 (6 bases). V lost 2 bases and J lost 9, with 21 bases in between. Germline values: CDR1 SGDLS, CDR2 YYNGEE. The CDR3 contains 16 residues. This chain's CDR3 is CASSVNPRDSRGEQFF. The CDR3, as DNA: TGTGCCAGCAGCGTCAACCCCCGGGACTCGAGAGGTGAGCAGTTCTTC.

This clonotype was found a few times. The rearrangement joins TRBV10-3 to TRBJ2-7; D unresolved. The germline CDR1 and CDR2 sequences are ENHRY and SYGVKD. This CDR3 comprises 16 residues. V lost 6 bases and J lost 0, with 18 bases in between. CDR3 in amino acids: CAIRETDAAGSYEQYF. The CDR3 DNA reads TGTGCCATCAGGGAGACTGATGCGGCTGGCTCCTACGAGCAGTACTTC.

V is TRBV29-1 and J is TRBJ1-2; tentatively, D is TRBD1 (5 bases). V was shortened by 7 bases and J by 7 bases, with 16 bases between the two germline ends. The CDR3 contains 12 residues. CDR1 is SQVTM, CDR2 ANQGSEA, per germline. This chain's CDR3 is CSGGGVMGGYTF. The CDR3 DNA reads TGCAGCGGTGGAGGGGTTATGGGTGGCTACACCTTC.

The genes are TRBV2 and TRBJ1-2, with D perhaps matching TRBD1 (5 bases). The CDR3 covers 13 residues. In germline, CDR1 is SNHLY, CDR2 FYNNEI. Deletions cut 3 bases from V and 4 bases from J, with 9 bases between. The DNA of the CDR3 is TGTGCCAGCAGTGACGAAGGGGTCTATGGCTACACCTTC. This gives the protein CASSDEGVYGYTF.

This clonotype was counted ten times or more. The DNA for the CDR3 is TGCAGCGTTGGTACAGGGGAAGGTAACTATGGCTACACCTTC. It encodes CSVGTGEGNYGYTF. The chain uses TRBV29-1 and TRBJ1-2; 7 nucleotides match TRBD1. The CDR3 is 14 residues long. Trimming took 4 bases from V and 1 from J; bases not matched to a gene: 6. Germline CDR1 SQVTM, CDR2 ANQGSEA.

The chain couples TRBV11-2 to TRBJ1-2; a weak D match, TRBD1 (5 bases). CDR3 length: 13 amino acids. V was clipped by 7 bases and J by 7 bases, with 16 bases between them. CDR1 SGHAT and CDR2 FQNNGV come from the germline V gene. The CDR3 protein is CASIDVGAGGYTF. CDR3 coding DNA: TGTGCCAGCATCGATGTAGGGGCTGGTGGCTACACCTTC.

This clonotype was detected once. The rearrangement links TRBV12-3 or TRBV12-4 to TRBJ2-2, with D possibly being TRBD2 (5 bases). This CDR3 has 15 residues. Trimming shortened V by 6 bases and J by 4 bases, and 15 bases separated the two germline ends. The CDR3 loop is CASRAGDQATGELFF. The CDR3 nucleotides read TGTGCCAGCAGGGCCGGGGATCAAGCCACCGGGGAGCTGTTTTTT.

Here the CDR3 DNA reads TGTGCCAGCAGCCCTAGGCCTCTTCGGGCTGGAAACACCATATATTTT. Amino acid sequence: CASSPRPLRAGNTIYF. This sequence joins TRBV2 and TRBJ1-3; D is unclear. CDR3 length equals 16 residues. V shed 6 bases and J shed 2 bases, with 17 bases lying between them. Germline V CDR1 and CDR2: SNHLY, FYNNEI. The variable domain in full, completed from reference TRBV2 and TRBJ1-3, reads EPEVTQTPSHQVTQMGQEVILRCVPISNHLYFYWYRQILGQKVEFLVSFYNNEISEKSEIFDDQFSVERPDGSNFTLKIRSTKLEDSAMYFCASSPRPLRAGNTIYFGEGSWLTVV.

This chain links TRBV5-1 with TRBJ2-7, with D maybe TRBD1 (6 bases). Germline CDR1 SGHRS, CDR2 YFSETQ. CDR3 length: 15 residues. Trimming cost V 1 base and J 3 bases, with 14 bases left between them. The CDR3 nucleotides are TGCGCCAGCAGCTTGTACTGGACAGATAGCTACGAGCAGTACTTC. Its protein is CASSLYWTDSYEQYF.

V gene TRBV7-2 combines with J gene TRBJ1-2, with 9 bases matching TRBD1. The CDR3 runs 16 residues. Trimming cost V 5 bases and J 5 bases; bases outside gene matches: 12. Germline V gives CDR1 SGHTA, CDR2 FQGNSA. The CDR3 spells CASSLRDRVGWYGYTF. The CDR3 bases are TGTGCCAGCAGCCTCCGGGACAGGGTGGGATGGTATGGCTACACCTTC.

V usage is TRBV7-6 and J usage is TRBJ2-7; 7 positions agree with TRBD1. J gave up 6 bases and V 5 bases, and 10 bases lay outside the gene matches. From germline, CDR1 is SGHVS and CDR2 FNYEAQ. The CDR3 length is 14 residues. The CDR3 DNA reads TGTGCCAGCAGCGGCTACCCAGGGGGTGGCGAGCAGTACTTC. Protein sequence: CASSGYPGGGEQYF.

The V call is TRBV10-3, the J call TRBJ2-5, with D uncertain. Germline V gene sequence: CDR1 ENHRY, CDR2 SYGVKD. V lost 6 bases and J 2 bases, leaving 13 bases between the germline ends. The CDR3 has 14 amino acids. As DNA, the CDR3 is TGTGCCATCAGGGTTTCTAGGGCTCAAGAGACCCAGTACTTC. This translates into CAIRVSRAQETQYF.

V is TRBV7-9 and J is TRBJ1-1; D might be TRBD1 (5 bases). CDR3 length: 15 residues. Germline CDR1 reads SEHNR; CDR2 reads FQNEAQ (reference sequence). Trimming pared 1 base from V and 3 bases from J, leaving 12 bases between. Here the CDR3 reads CASSLGTREDTEAFF. CDR3 DNA: TGTGCCAGCAGCTTAGGGACCAGGGAGGACACTGAAGCTTTCTTT.

This clonotype occurred a few times. The chain couples TRBV2 to TRBJ2-5; a weak D match, TRBD1 (6 bases). CDR1 SNHLY and CDR2 FYNNEI come from the germline V gene. The length of the CDR3 is 13 residues. Trimming removed 3 bases at V and 3 bases at J, with 8 bases between. The CDR3 bases are TGTGCCAGCAGTGATAACAGGGAAGAGACCCAGTACTTC. It codes for CASSDNREETQYF.

This chain connects TRBV11-1 to TRBJ2-7; D ambiguous. With 5 bases removed from V and 6 bases from J, the gap between germline ends came to 8 bases. This CDR3 has 11 amino acids. The germline V gene has CDR1 SGHAT and CDR2 FQDESV (reference sequence). CDR3 nucleotide sequence: TGTGCCAGCAGCACCTCCCGCGAGCAGTACTTC. This gives the protein CASSTSREQYF.